Presented here are 4 T cell receptor beta chains from one specimen sequenced in a study of PD-1 blockade in classical Hodgkin lymphoma. Brentuximab vedotin exposure varied among the patients, all of whom had relapsed after autologous stem cell transplantation. Repertoires were generated with immunoSEQ multiplex PCR, while TCRdb's copy carries only in-frame clones and drops some. The repertoire holds 35,000 to 55,000 clones, with under 75% as singletons. The sequenced sample was peripheral blood mononuclear cells (PBMCs), obtained before the second cycle of nivolumab. The source of these receptors is a human donor with classical Hodgkin lymphoma.

This clone was recorded once. The chain combines TRBV27 with TRBJ1-2, with 7 bases aligning to TRBD1. The germline gives CDR1 MNHEY, CDR2 SMNVEV (reference sequence). After removal of 4 bases from V and 7 bases from J, the junction contained 3 bases not matched to a gene. This CDR3 is 12 amino acids long. CDR3 coding DNA: TGTGCCAGCAGTTCCTACAGGGGTGGCTACACCTTC. Its translation is CASSSYRGGYTF.

For the CDR3, the DNA is TGTGCCAGTAGTATCCCCAGGACCGCGAACACCGGGGAGCTGTTTTTT. Amino acid sequence: CASSIPRTANTGELFF. This chain links TRBV19 with TRBJ2-2; no firm D call. Trimming shortened V by 3 bases and J by 0 bases, and 11 bases separated the two germline ends. The CDR3 spans 16 residues. Germline CDR1 LNHDA, CDR2 SQIVND (reference sequence).

This clone is categorized as medium-sized. CDR3 in DNA: TGTGCCTGGAGTTCTGGGTCCCATGGGGAGCTGTTTTTT. It is translated as CAWSSGSHGELFF. The chain couples TRBV30 to TRBJ2-2; D is unresolved. The CDR3 runs 13 residues. Germline V gene sequence: CDR1 GTSNPN, CDR2 SVGIG (reference sequence). V shed 2 bases and J shed 8 bases, with 12 bases lying between them.

The rearrangement uses TRBV5-8 and TRBJ2-3, with D uncertain. Germline V gene lookup returns CDR1 SGHTS and CDR2 YDEGEE. The CDR3 is made up of 14 amino acids. Trimming took off 6 bases at V and 1 base at J, with 12 bases between the two ends. In nucleotides, the CDR3 is TGTGCCAGCATCTTCGGCGGACGCACAGATACGCAGTATTTT. It codes for CASIFGGRTDTQYF.